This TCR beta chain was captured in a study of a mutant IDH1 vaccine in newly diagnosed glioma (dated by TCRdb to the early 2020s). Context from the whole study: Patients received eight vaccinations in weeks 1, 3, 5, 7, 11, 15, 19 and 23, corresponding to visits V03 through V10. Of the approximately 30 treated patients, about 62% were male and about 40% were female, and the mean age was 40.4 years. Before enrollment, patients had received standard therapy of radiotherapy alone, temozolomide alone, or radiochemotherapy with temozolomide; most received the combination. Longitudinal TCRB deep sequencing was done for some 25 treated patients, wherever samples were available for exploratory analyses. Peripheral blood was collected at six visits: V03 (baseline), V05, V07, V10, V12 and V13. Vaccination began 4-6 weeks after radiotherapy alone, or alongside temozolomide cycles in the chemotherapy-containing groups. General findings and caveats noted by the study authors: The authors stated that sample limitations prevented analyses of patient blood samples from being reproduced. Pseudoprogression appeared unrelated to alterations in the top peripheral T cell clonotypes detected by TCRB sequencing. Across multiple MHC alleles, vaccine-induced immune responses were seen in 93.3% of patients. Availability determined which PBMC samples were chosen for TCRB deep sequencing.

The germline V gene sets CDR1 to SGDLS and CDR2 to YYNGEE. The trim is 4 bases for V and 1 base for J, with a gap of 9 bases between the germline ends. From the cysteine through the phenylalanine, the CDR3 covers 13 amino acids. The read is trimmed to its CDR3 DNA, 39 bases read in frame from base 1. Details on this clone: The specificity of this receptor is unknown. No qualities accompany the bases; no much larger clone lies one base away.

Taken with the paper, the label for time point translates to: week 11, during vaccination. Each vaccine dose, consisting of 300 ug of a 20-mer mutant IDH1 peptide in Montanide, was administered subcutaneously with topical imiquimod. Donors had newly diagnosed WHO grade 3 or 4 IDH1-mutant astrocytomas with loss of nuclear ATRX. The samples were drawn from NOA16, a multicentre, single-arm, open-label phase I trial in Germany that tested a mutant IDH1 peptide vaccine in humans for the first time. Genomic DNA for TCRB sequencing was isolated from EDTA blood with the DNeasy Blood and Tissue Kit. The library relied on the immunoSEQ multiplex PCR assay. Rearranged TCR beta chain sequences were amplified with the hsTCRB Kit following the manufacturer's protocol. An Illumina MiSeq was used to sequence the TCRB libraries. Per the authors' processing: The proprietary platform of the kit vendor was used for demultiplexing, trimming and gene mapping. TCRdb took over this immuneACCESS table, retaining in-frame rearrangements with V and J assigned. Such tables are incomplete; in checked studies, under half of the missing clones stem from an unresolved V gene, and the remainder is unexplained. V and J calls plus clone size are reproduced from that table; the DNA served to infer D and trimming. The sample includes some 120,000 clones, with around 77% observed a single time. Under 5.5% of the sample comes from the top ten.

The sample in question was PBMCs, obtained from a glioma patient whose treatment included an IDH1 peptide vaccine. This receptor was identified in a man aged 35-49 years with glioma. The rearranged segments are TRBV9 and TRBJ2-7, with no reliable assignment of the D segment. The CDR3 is CASSPGGSYEQYF. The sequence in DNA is TGTGCCAGCAGCCCAGGTGGGTCCTACGAGCAGTACTTC.